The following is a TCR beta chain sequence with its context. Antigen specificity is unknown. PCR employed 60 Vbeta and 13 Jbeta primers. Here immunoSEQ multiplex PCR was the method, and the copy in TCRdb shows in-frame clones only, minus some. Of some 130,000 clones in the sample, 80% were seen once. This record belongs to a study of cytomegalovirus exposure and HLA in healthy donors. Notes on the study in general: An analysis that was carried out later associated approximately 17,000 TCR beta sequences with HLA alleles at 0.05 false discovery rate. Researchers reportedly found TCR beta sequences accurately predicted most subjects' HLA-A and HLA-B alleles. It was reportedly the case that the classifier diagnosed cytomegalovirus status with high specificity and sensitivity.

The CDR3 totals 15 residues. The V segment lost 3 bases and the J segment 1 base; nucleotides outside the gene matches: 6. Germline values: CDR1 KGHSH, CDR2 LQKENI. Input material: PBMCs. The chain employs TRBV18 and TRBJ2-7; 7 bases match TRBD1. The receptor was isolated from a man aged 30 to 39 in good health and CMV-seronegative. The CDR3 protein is CASSPPNRGSYEQYF. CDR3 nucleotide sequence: TGTGCCAGCTCACCTCCTAACAGGGGTTCCTACGAGCAGTACTTC.